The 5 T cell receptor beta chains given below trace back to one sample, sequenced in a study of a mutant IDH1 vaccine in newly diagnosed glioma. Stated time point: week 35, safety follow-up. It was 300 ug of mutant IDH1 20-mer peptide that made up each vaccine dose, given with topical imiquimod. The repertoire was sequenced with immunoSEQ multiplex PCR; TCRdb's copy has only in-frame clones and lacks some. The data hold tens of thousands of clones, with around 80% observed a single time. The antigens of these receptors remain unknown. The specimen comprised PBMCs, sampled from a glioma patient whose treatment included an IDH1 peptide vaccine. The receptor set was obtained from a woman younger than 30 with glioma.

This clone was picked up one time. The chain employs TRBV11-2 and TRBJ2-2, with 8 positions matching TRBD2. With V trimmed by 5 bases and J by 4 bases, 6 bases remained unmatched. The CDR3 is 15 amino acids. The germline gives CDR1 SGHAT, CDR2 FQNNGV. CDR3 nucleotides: TGTGCCAGCAGCAAAAGCGGGGGCCCCACCGGGGAGCTGTTTTTT. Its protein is CASSKSGGPTGELFF.

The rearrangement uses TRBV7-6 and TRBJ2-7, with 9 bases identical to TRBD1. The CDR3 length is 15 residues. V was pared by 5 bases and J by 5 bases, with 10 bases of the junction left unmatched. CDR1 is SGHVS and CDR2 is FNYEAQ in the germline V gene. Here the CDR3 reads CASSTPGTGIDEQYF. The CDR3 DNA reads TGTGCCAGCAGCACGCCCGGGACAGGGATCGACGAGCAGTACTTC.

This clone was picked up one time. CDR3 region: CASRPWAGAGTEAFF. Written as DNA, the CDR3 is TGTGCCAGTAGACCTTGGGCAGGGGCCGGCACTGAAGCTTTCTTT. The chain employs TRBV19 and TRBJ1-1, with D possibly matching TRBD1 (6 bases). Germline loops: CDR1 LNHDA, CDR2 SQIVND (reference sequence). The ends were cut back, 6 bases at V and 4 bases at J, with 18 bases in the middle. This CDR3 contains 15 residues.

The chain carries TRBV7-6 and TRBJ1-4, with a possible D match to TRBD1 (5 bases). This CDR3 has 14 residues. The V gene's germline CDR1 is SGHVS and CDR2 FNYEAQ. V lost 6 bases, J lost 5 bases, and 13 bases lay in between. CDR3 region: CASSPSRVNEKLFF. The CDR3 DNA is TGTGCCAGCAGTCCTAGCAGGGTGAATGAAAAACTGTTTTTT.

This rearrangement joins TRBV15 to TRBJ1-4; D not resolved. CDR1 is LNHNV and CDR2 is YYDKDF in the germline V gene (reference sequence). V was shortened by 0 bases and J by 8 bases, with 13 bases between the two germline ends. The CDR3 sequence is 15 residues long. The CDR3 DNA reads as TGTGCCACCAGCAGAGATCGGGGTTTTGGAGAAAAACTGTTTTTT. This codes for CATSRDRGFGEKLFF.